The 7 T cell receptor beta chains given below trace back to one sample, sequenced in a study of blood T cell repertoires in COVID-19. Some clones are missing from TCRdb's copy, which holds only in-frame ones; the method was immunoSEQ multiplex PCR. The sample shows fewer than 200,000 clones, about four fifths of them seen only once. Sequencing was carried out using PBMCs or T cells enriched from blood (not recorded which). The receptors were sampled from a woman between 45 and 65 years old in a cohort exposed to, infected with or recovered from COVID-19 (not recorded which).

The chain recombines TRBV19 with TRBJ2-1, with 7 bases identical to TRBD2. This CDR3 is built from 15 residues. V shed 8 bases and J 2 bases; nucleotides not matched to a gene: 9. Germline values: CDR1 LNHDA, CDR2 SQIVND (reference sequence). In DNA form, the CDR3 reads TGTGCCAGTCAAGCGGGGCAAGGGACCTACAATGAGCAGTTCTTC. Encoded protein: CASQAGQGTYNEQFF.

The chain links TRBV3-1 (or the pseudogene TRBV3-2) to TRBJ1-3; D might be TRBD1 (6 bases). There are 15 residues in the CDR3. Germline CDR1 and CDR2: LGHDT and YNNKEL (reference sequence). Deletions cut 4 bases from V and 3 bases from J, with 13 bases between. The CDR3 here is CASSLQGIGGNTIYF. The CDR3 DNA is TGTGCCAGCAGCCTACAGGGTATCGGTGGAAACACCATATATTTT.

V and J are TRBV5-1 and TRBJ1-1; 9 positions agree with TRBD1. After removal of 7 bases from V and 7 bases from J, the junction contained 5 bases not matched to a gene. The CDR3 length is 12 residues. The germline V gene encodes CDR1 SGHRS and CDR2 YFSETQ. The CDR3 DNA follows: TGCGCCAGCGCGGGACAGGGAGGTGAAGCTTTCTTT. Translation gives CASAGQGGEAFF.

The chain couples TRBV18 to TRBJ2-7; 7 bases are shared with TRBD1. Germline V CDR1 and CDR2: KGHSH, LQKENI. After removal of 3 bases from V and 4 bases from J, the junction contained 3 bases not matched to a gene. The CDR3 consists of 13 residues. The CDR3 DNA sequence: TGTGCCAGCTCACCCGGGACAGTGTACGAGCAGTACTTC. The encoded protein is CASSPGTVYEQYF.

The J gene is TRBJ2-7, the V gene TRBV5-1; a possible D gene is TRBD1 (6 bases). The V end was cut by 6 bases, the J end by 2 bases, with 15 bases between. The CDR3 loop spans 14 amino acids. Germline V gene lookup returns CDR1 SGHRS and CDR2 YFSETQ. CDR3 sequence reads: CASTPGQWTYEQYF. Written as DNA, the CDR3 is TGCGCCAGCACCCCCGGACAGTGGACCTACGAGCAGTACTTC.

This CDR3 is CASSRDRVTNYGYTF. CDR3 nucleotide sequence: TGTGCCAGCAGTAGGGACAGGGTTACTAACTATGGCTACACCTTC. The chain links TRBV28 to TRBJ1-2; 9 bases fit TRBD1. This CDR3 region has 15 residues. Germline lookup yields CDR1 MDHEN and CDR2 SYDVKM. After removal of 5 bases from V and 0 bases from J, the junction contained 4 bases not matched to a gene.

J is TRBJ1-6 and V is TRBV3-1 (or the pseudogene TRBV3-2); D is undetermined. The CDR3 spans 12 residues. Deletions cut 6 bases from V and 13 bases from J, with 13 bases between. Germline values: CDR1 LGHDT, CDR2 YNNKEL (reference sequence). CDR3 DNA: TGTGCCAGCAGTTACAAAGGGAGGCCCCTCCACTTT. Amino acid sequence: CASSYKGRPLHF.